This T cell receptor (beta chain) was documented in a study of cytomegalovirus exposure and HLA in healthy donors. About the research overall: Genotyping of under 500 donors showed that over 65% belonged to the Caucasian-associated ancestry cluster. Broader study findings: Apparent HLA restriction characterized most CMV-associated TCR beta chains in a later analysis. A later analysis linked a missense DCLRE1C variant to TCR beta V- and J-gene trimming. Indistinguishable V segments such as TRBV6-2 and TRBV6-3 were excluded.

This CDR3 comprises 13 residues. J was trimmed by 8 bases and V by 6 bases; bases with no gene match: 7. CDR1 MNHEY and CDR2 SVGAGI come from the germline V gene. Primers included in the PCR were 60 Vbeta and 13 Jbeta primers. Produced via immunoSEQ multiplex PCR; TCRdb's table is partial and in-frame only. Of around 150,000 clones in the sample, roughly four fifths were seen once. Notes on this clone: No antigen is known for it.

Sequenced material: PBMCs. The sequence came from a man between 18 and 29 years old in good health and CMV-seronegative. V usage is TRBV6-5 and J usage is TRBJ1-5; 7 nucleotides align to TRBD1. The CDR3 sequence: CASREDRAEPQHF. The CDR3 nucleotides read TGTGCCAGCAGAGAAGACAGGGCTGAGCCCCAGCATTTT.